This passage covers 8 T cell receptor beta chains from one sample sequenced in a study of technical replicates of blood from several donors. Sequenced by immunoSEQ multiplex PCR; TCRdb stores in-frame clones only, minus some. The sample includes 9,500 to 15,000 clones, 90% to 95% of them seen just once. The specimen sequenced was PBMCs. Every receptor here comes from a human donor in good health.

The chain carries TRBV19 and TRBJ2-1, with TRBD2 matching 11 bases. The CDR3 runs to 17 residues. V trimming: 4 bases; J trimming: 7 bases; junction bases outside the gene matches: 12. Germline CDR1 and CDR2: LNHDA and SQIVND (reference sequence). CDR3 amino acids: CASSSPELAGEGNEQFF. The CDR3 DNA reads as TGTGCCAGTAGTAGTCCTGAACTAGCGGGAGAAGGAAATGAGCAGTTCTTC.

V and J are TRBV5-6 and TRBJ2-3; 9 nucleotides agree with TRBD2. The trim removed 1 base at V and 6 bases at J, leaving 6 bases unmatched. CDR3 size: 15 residues. Germline V CDR1 and CDR2: SGHDT, YYEEEE. CDR3 residues: CASSLLAGRSDTQYF. In DNA form, the CDR3 reads TGTGCCAGCAGCTTGCTAGCGGGGCGGTCCGATACGCAGTATTTT.

The V call is TRBV6-1, the J call TRBJ2-5; TRBD1 aligns across 7 bases. The J call may be incorrect, as the DNA end agrees better with TRBJ2-7. Germline V gene data show CDR1 as MNHNS and CDR2 as SASEGT. The CDR3 covers 15 residues. CDR3: CASSARDSERYEQYF. The DNA for the CDR3 is TGTGCCAGCAGTGCCCGGGACAGCGAGAGGTACGAGCAGTACTTC.

V gene TRBV15 combines with J gene TRBJ2-1; 7 nucleotides line up with TRBD2. The CDR3 length is 17 residues. With 2 bases clipped from V and 3 bases from J, the junction kept 10 bases outside the gene matches. Germline CDR1 is LNHNV and CDR2 is YYDKDF (reference sequence). Here the CDR3 reads CATSRSRGGSHYNEQFF. CDR3 DNA sequence: TGTGCCACCAGCAGATCCCGGGGCGGGAGTCACTACAATGAGCAGTTCTTC.

This clone was detected once. The rearrangement uses TRBV27 and TRBJ2-7, with TRBD1 matching 10 bases. The CDR3 consists of 14 residues. Germline V CDR1 and CDR2: MNHEY, SMNVEV (reference sequence). The V segment lost 6 bases and the J segment 6 bases; nucleotides outside the gene matches: 8. The CDR3 protein is CASSRTGGSSEQYF. The CDR3 coding sequence is TGTGCCAGCAGCCGGACAGGGGGATCGAGCGAGCAGTACTTC.

The chain employs TRBV2 and TRBJ2-1, with 7 bases fitting TRBD1. CDR1 and CDR2 from the germline V gene are SNHLY and FYNNEI. The CDR3 is 15 amino acids. With V trimmed by 3 bases and J by 0 bases, 2 bases remained unmatched. The CDR3 is CASSEGDSSYNEQFF. The CDR3 nucleotides are TGTGCCAGCAGTGAGGGGGACAGCTCCTACAATGAGCAGTTCTTC.

This clone is labeled medium-sized. This chain connects TRBV5-6 to TRBJ2-1, with 10 bases identical to TRBD1. The V gene end was trimmed by 0 bases and the J gene end by 4 bases; junction bases not matched to a gene: 1. Germline V gene lookup returns CDR1 SGHDT and CDR2 YYEEEE. This CDR3 spans 15 amino acids. In DNA form, the CDR3 reads TGTGCCAGCAGCTTGGGGGACAGGGGATACAATGAGCAGTTCTTC. This codes for CASSLGDRGYNEQFF.

This clone was picked up one time. The chain uses TRBV10-3 and TRBJ1-4, with a weak D call TRBD1 (6 bases). Trimming pared 5 bases from V and 0 bases from J, leaving 7 bases between. The CDR3 extends over 14 amino acids. Germline V lookup: CDR1 ENHRY, CDR2 SYGVKD. CDR3 sequence (DNA): TGTGCCATCAGTTCAGGGGCAACTAATGAAAAACTGTTTTTT. This gives the protein CAISSGATNEKLFF.